This T cell receptor (beta chain) was recovered during a study of T cell responses to AZD1222 COVID-19 vaccine. About this clone itself: The antigen is unknown.

General observations from the study: White British people made up most donors, females outnumbered males, and clonal diversity was possibly underestimated. Spike-spanning, vaccine-associated CD4 TCRs were dominant at 160-218 and 743-854. Close to half of all spike-specific TCRs reportedly target regions of the variants that are unmutated.

TCRdb's copy holds only in-frame clones and misses some; the assay was immunoSEQ multiplex PCR. The table lists 110,000 to 150,000 clones, 85% to 95% of them singletons. This TCR was sampled from an adult who had recovered from COVID-19. Material: peripheral blood, obtained after recovery from COVID-19.

The CDR3 sequence is CASSYGTGDRYEKLFF. The DNA of the CDR3 is TGTGCCAGCAGTTATGGGACAGGGGACCGTTATGAAAAACTGTTTTTT. This sequence joins TRBV6-5 and TRBJ1-4; 10 positions match TRBD1. With V trimmed by 3 bases and J by 6 bases, 7 bases remained unmatched. Germline V gives CDR1 MNHEY, CDR2 SVGAGI. This CDR3 is 16 amino acids long.